Below, 26 T cell receptor beta chains from the same sample are listed, as sequenced in a study of cytotoxic CD8 clonotypes in ibrutinib-treated CLL. Sequencing was performed with immunoSEQ multiplex PCR; in TCRdb, only in-frame clones are kept and a portion is missing. The sample carries approximately 35,000 clones, around 75% recorded once. This specimen was PBMCs, taken at disease progression, from a patient treated with ibrutinib. These receptors originate from a human donor with chronic lymphocytic leukemia.

The CDR3 is CASSSRVAGELFF. In DNA form, the CDR3 reads TGTGCCAGCAGCTCAAGGGTTGCCGGGGAGCTGTTTTTT. This sequence joins TRBV5-6 and TRBJ2-2; D remains unclear. The CDR3 spans 13 residues. Trimming stripped 3 bases from V and 6 bases from J, with 9 bases between. CDR1 is SGHDT and CDR2 is YYEEEE in the germline V gene.

This clone was observed a single time. The chain uses TRBV27 and TRBJ2-2, with TRBD1 as a possible D gene (6 bases). Between the trimmed V and J ends, which lost 6 bases and 1 base, there was a span of 18 bases. The CDR3 has 17 residues. CDR1 MNHEY and CDR2 SMNVEV come from the germline V gene (reference sequence). The CDR3 DNA reads TGTGCCAGCAGACAAACACCCGGGACATTGAACACCGGGGAGCTGTTTTTT. Translating it yields CASRQTPGTLNTGELFF.

This clone was counted between two and nine times. The chain couples TRBV6-5 to TRBJ1-2; D not resolved. Trimming left V 7 bases short and J 1 base short, with 7 bases between. The germline V gene has CDR1 MNHEY and CDR2 SVGAGI. The CDR3 spans 12 residues. The CDR3 DNA sequence: TGTGCCAGCACCCACAGTAACTATGGCTACACCTTC. Residues: CASTHSNYGYTF.

The gene calls are TRBV6-1 and TRBJ1-2; 9 nucleotides line up with TRBD1. Germline values: CDR1 MNHNS, CDR2 SASEGT. CDR3 size: 14 residues. With V trimmed by 8 bases and J by 3 bases, 7 bases remained unmatched. CDR3 sequence reads: CASGFRDRDYGYTF. CDR3 coding DNA: TGTGCCAGCGGGTTCCGGGACAGGGACTATGGCTACACCTTC.

This rearrangement joins TRBV5-1 to TRBJ2-1, with TRBD1 identical over 7 bases. The CDR3 covers 15 residues. In germline, CDR1 is SGHRS, CDR2 YFSETQ. With 0 bases clipped from V and 5 bases from J, the junction kept 5 bases outside the gene matches. This CDR3 reads CASSLGGGKHNEQFF. CDR3 DNA sequence: TGCGCCAGCAGCTTGGGAGGGGGCAAGCACAATGAGCAGTTCTTC.

The gene calls are TRBV6-5 and TRBJ2-7; perhaps D is TRBD1 or TRBD2 (6 bases each). Trimming took off 6 bases at V and 5 bases at J, with 14 bases between the two ends. The CDR3 consists of 13 residues. Germline V gene sequence: CDR1 MNHEY, CDR2 SVGAGI. The CDR3 sequence is CASSPLGGNEQYF. CDR3 DNA: TGTGCCAGCAGCCCCTTGGGGGGCAACGAGCAGTACTTC.

The CDR3 DNA follows: TGCGCCAGCAGGAAACAGGGGCAAGGAAGGACAGATACGCAGTATTTT. Amino acid sequence: CASRKQGQGRTDTQYF. The J gene is TRBJ2-3, the V gene TRBV5-1; 7 bases agree with TRBD1. J gave up 3 bases and V 5 bases, and 12 bases lay outside the gene matches. Per the germline V gene, CDR1 is SGHRS and CDR2 is YFSETQ. The length of the CDR3 is 16 residues.

This sequence joins TRBV4-1 and TRBJ1-1; D uncertain. V gave up 3 bases and J gave up 4 bases, with 12 bases separating them. The CDR3 length is 14 residues. Per germline, CDR1 MGHRA and CDR2 YSYEKL. CDR3 in DNA: TGCGCCAGCAGCCAGGTCCTGGGGAGCACTGAAGCTTTCTTT. Residues: CASSQVLGSTEAFF.

V usage is TRBV18 and J usage is TRBJ1-1, with D unclear. Looked up from germline, CDR1 is KGHSH and CDR2 is LQKENI. This CDR3 region has 15 residues. V lost 3 bases, J lost 5 bases, and 16 bases lay in between. The CDR3 here is CASSPFPHPGTEAFF. In nucleotides, the CDR3 is TGTGCCAGCTCACCTTTTCCTCATCCGGGGACTGAAGCTTTCTTT.

The chain has TRBV5-1 and TRBJ1-6, with TRBD1 as a possible D gene (5 bases). CDR3 length: 16 amino acids. V lost 3 bases and J 1 base, leaving 11 bases between the germline ends. Germline V gives CDR1 SGHRS, CDR2 YFSETQ. This CDR3 is CASSSSGISYNSPLHF. CDR3 nucleotides: TGCGCCAGCAGCTCCTCAGGGATATCCTATAATTCACCCCTCCACTTT.

The V gene is TRBV7-9, the J gene TRBJ1-4, with D tentatively TRBD1 (6 bases). V dropped 5 bases and J dropped 15 bases, with 19 bases sitting between them. This CDR3 has 13 amino acids. CDR1 is SEHNR, CDR2 FQNEAQ, per germline (reference sequence). The CDR3 loop reads CASSVSEGEKVFF. CDR3 bases: TGTGCCAGCAGCGTCAGCGAGGGGGAAAAGGTGTTTTTT. Combining the CDR3 with reference TRBV7-9 and TRBJ1-4 gives the whole variable domain DTGVSQNPRHKITKRGQNVTFRCDPISEHNRLYWYRQTLGQGPEFLTYFQNEAQLEKSRLLSDRFSAERPKGSFSTLEIQRTEQGDSAMYLCASSVSEGEKVFFGSGTQLSVL.

V and J are TRBV7-8 and TRBJ2-1, with TRBD1 as a possible D gene (5 bases). Trimming stripped 1 base from V and 8 bases from J, with 24 bases between. Germline V gene sequence: CDR1 SGHVS, CDR2 FQNEAQ. CDR3 length: 18 amino acids. The CDR3 nucleotides are TGTGCCAGCAGCTTAGGCCTGGCCTCTGAGATCCAGGGCCATGAGCAGTTCTTC. Residues: CASSLGLASEIQGHEQFF.

V gene TRBV6-5 combines with J gene TRBJ1-5, with D uncertain. CDR1 is MNHEY and CDR2 is SVGAGI in the germline V gene. With 6 bases removed from V and 4 bases from J, the gap between germline ends came to 10 bases. This CDR3 has 13 residues. The CDR3 DNA sequence: TGTGCCAGCAGCCGAAACAGAAATCAGCCCCAGCATTTT. It is translated as CASSRNRNQPQHF.

This rearrangement joins TRBV5-6 to TRBJ2-7; D may be TRBD1 (5 bases). The CDR3 extends over 14 amino acids. The germline V gene has CDR1 SGHDT and CDR2 YYEEEE. Trimming shortened V by 0 bases and J by 9 bases, and 16 bases separated the two germline ends. CDR3 nucleotide sequence: TGTGCCAGCAGCTTGGGACAGTACCCCGACGGGCAGTACTTC. Protein sequence: CASSLGQYPDGQYF. The whole variable domain, remainder taken from reference TRBV5-6 and TRBJ2-7, is DAGVTQSPTHLIKTRGQQVTLRCSPKSGHDTVSWYQQALGQGPQFIFQYYEEEERQRGNFPDRFSGHQFPNYSSELNVNALLLGDSALYLCASSLGQYPDGQYFGPGTRLTVT.

The rearrangement uses TRBV27 and TRBJ2-3; no firm D call. Deletions cut 0 bases from V and 1 base from J, with 5 bases between. Germline CDR1 and CDR2: MNHEY and SMNVEV (reference sequence). The CDR3 contains 14 residues. CDR3 sequence: CASSLSWGTDTQYF. CDR3 nucleotides: TGTGCCAGCAGTTTATCCTGGGGCACAGATACGCAGTATTTT.

V is TRBV7-9 and J is TRBJ2-3; D remains ambiguous. The CDR3 covers 18 residues. CDR1 and CDR2 (germline): SEHNR, FQNEAQ (reference sequence). V was pared by 2 bases and J by 0 bases, with 18 bases between. CDR3 sequence: CASSLLIRQAMSTDTQYF. CDR3 nucleotides: TGTGCCAGCAGCTTATTAATAAGGCAGGCGATGAGCACAGATACGCAGTATTTT.

The chain employs TRBV5-1 and TRBJ1-3; D unresolved. Looked up from germline, CDR1 is SGHRS and CDR2 is YFSETQ. The CDR3 consists of 14 residues. V lost 4 bases to trimming and J lost 4 bases, with 12 bases between them. Here the CDR3 DNA reads TGCGCCAGCAGCCCCGATGCTGGGGGAAACACCATATATTTT. This gives the protein CASSPDAGGNTIYF.

There are a few counts of this clone. The chain combines TRBV5-1 with TRBJ2-7; 12 bases match TRBD1. Germline values: CDR1 SGHRS, CDR2 YFSETQ. With V trimmed by 3 bases and J by 12 bases, 7 bases remained unmatched. This CDR3 has 13 residues. The CDR3 loop is CASSSGTGGVRYF. In DNA, the CDR3 is TGCGCCAGCAGCTCCGGGACAGGGGGCGTTCGGTACTTC.

This clone was counted only a few times. J is TRBJ1-4 and V is TRBV5-1; D gene unclear. CDR1 and CDR2 from the germline V gene are SGHRS and YFSETQ. The V and J ends lost 0 bases and 4 bases respectively, with 4 bases between them. This CDR3 is 13 amino acids long. This CDR3 reads CASSLADNEKLFF. CDR3 nucleotides: TGCGCCAGCAGCTTGGCTGATAATGAAAAACTGTTTTTT.

This clone was seen only once. The gene calls are TRBV19 and TRBJ1-1; 8 bases align to TRBD1. Germline lookup yields CDR1 LNHDA and CDR2 SQIVND (reference sequence). V shed 2 bases, J shed 4 bases, and the junction held 3 bases outside the gene matches. This CDR3 spans 14 amino acids. The chain's CDR3 is CASSITGGSTEAFF. CDR3 DNA: TGTGCCAGTAGTATAACAGGGGGGAGCACTGAAGCTTTCTTT. The whole variable domain, filled in from reference TRBV19 and TRBJ1-1, reads DGGITQSPKYLFRKEGQNVTLSCEQNLNHDAMYWYRQDPGQGLRLIYYSQIVNDFQKGDIAEGYSVSREKKESFPLTVTSAQKNPTAFYLCASSITGGSTEAFFGQGTRLTVV.

The genes are TRBV5-6 and TRBJ2-7; TRBD1 agrees at 11 bases. This CDR3 spans 16 amino acids. The J segment lost 3 bases and the V segment lost 4 bases, leaving 9 bases of the junction unmatched. In germline, CDR1 is SGHDT, CDR2 YYEEEE. The CDR3 nucleotides are TGTGCCAGCAGCCGCCTCCGGGACAGGGGGATCTACGAGCAGTACTTC. Its protein is CASSRLRDRGIYEQYF.

The chain has TRBV9 and TRBJ2-5; D is tentatively TRBD1 or TRBD2 (5 bases each). Germline CDR1 SGDLS, CDR2 YYNGEE. Trimming stripped 4 bases from V and 0 bases from J, with 13 bases between. The CDR3 runs 15 residues. CDR3 coding DNA: TGTGCCAGCAGCCAAGGAGAGGGGAACCAAGAGACCCAGTACTTC. The encoded protein is CASSQGEGNQETQYF.

The chain uses TRBV14 and TRBJ1-2; D gene uncertain. V lost 2 bases, J lost 2 bases, and 3 bases lay in between. The CDR3 contains 12 residues. The germline gives CDR1 SGHDN, CDR2 FVKESK. The CDR3 region has the DNA TGTGCCAGCAGCCAACCCAACTATGGCTACACCTTC. Translation: CASSQPNYGYTF.

The rearrangement uses TRBV5-1 and TRBJ2-3, with D hard to call. The V gene lost 4 bases and the J gene lost 2 bases, with 14 bases spanning the gap. The germline V gene has CDR1 SGHRS and CDR2 YFSETQ. The CDR3 has 15 amino acids. The CDR3 is CASSPQKGSTDTQYF. DNA for the CDR3: TGCGCCAGCAGCCCGCAAAAAGGGTCCACAGATACGCAGTATTTT.

This clone was seen just once. The chain employs TRBV6-1 and TRBJ2-3; D may correspond to TRBD1 or TRBD2 (5 bases each). CDR3 length: 14 residues. V shed 7 bases and J shed 6 bases, with 17 bases lying between them. The germline gives CDR1 MNHNS, CDR2 SASEGT. CDR3: CASTPWGRGDTQYF. In DNA form, the CDR3 reads TGTGCCAGCACCCCCTGGGGCCGAGGGGATACGCAGTATTTT.

This chain links TRBV2 with TRBJ2-3, with 10 bases lining up with TRBD1. Trimming cost V 3 bases and J 3 bases; bases outside gene matches: 3. Per the germline V gene, CDR1 is SNHLY and CDR2 is FYNNEI. The CDR3 runs to 15 residues. CDR3 sequence reads: CASSDGDRGTDTQYF. Written as DNA, the CDR3 is TGTGCCAGCAGTGACGGGGACAGGGGAACAGATACGCAGTATTTT. Full variable domain (remainder filled in from reference TRBV2 and TRBJ2-3): EPEVTQTPSHQVTQMGQEVILRCVPISNHLYFYWYRQILGQKVEFLVSFYNNEISEKSEIFDDQFSVERPDGSNFTLKIRSTKLEDSAMYFCASSDGDRGTDTQYFGPGTRLTVL.